The 12 T cell receptor beta chains listed next were all sequenced from one sample in a study of T-cell memory formation after mild COVID-19. TCRdb itself ran the 5' RACE reads through MiXCR, one entry per CDR3 protein. This sample has fewer than 250,000 distinct CDR3 sequences, with roughly a tenth found just once. Sequenced input: PBMCs or a T cell subset sorted from them (not recorded which). Every receptor here comes from a man aged 18 to 29 who had mild COVID-19 (a few samples of this study predate the infection). Cell type and time point are not known.

The chain combines TRBV4-3 with TRBJ1-2; TRBD1 matches 7 bases. CDR3 length: 14 amino acids. With V trimmed by 4 bases and J by 2 bases, 4 bases remained unmatched. Germline loops: CDR1 LGHNA, CDR2 YSLEER. CDR3 DNA sequence: TGCGCCAGCAGCCCACAGGGGTTGAACTATGGCTACACCTTC. It codes for CASSPQGLNYGYTF.

The table lists this clonotype with a few counts. The genes are TRBV25-1 and TRBJ1-4; D may be TRBD1 (5 bases). Germline assignment: CDR1 MGHDK and CDR2 SYGVNS. The CDR3 consists of 13 residues. V was trimmed by 9 bases and J by 3 bases, leaving 11 bases between them. The CDR3 coding sequence is TGTGCCAGTTTCGGGACGGCTAATGAAAAACTGTTTTTT. It translates to CASFGTANEKLFF. The complete variable domain, with remaining parts taken from reference TRBV25-1 and TRBJ1-4, reads EADIYQTPRYLVIGTGKKITLECSQTMGHDKMYWYQQDPGMELHLIHYSYGVNSTEKGDLSSESTVSRIRTEHFPLTLESARPSHTSQYLCASFGTANEKLFFGSGTQLSVL.

This clonotype has only a few counts. The chain recombines TRBV20-1 with TRBJ2-5, with unresolved D. Trimming took 0 bases from V and 7 from J, leaving 12 bases between them. Looked up from germline, CDR1 is DFQATT and CDR2 is SNEGSKA (reference sequence). The CDR3 totals 13 residues. The CDR3 DNA reads TGCAGTGCTAGAGAGGGCAGCCCGCGGACCCAGTACTTC. Residues: CSAREGSPRTQYF.

This clonotype was detected a few times. The rearrangement joins TRBV6-5 to TRBJ1-1, with TRBD1 matching over 8 bases. This CDR3 region has 15 residues. V was clipped by 5 bases and J by 7 bases; unmatched bases: 12. Per the germline V gene, CDR1 is MNHEY and CDR2 is SVGAGI. The CDR3 DNA follows: TGTGCCAGCAGTCTTGTGTTCAGGGGGCCTCGTGAAGCTTTCTTT. Translation gives CASSLVFRGPREAFF.

This chain joins TRBV20-1 and TRBJ2-5; D may be TRBD1 (6 bases). Deletions cut 6 bases from V and 4 bases from J, with 18 bases between. The CDR3 loop spans 14 amino acids. Germline assignment: CDR1 DFQATT and CDR2 SNEGSKA (reference sequence). The DNA for the CDR3 is TGCAGTGCCAGGGGTCTGGTAGGGGGAGAGACCCAGTACTTC. This encodes CSARGLVGGETQYF.

The chain has TRBV9 and TRBJ2-3; 9 nucleotides agree with TRBD2. Unmatched junction bases numbered 5, after V lost 0 bases and J lost 12 bases. Looked up from germline, CDR1 is SGDLS and CDR2 is YYNGEE. This CDR3 is built from 13 residues. CDR3 residues: CASSVVLAGLQYF. The CDR3 DNA sequence: TGTGCCAGCAGCGTAGTACTAGCGGGCTTACAGTATTTT.

This clonotype showed up many times. The V call is TRBV6-5, the J call TRBJ2-5; the match to TRBD1 covers 8 bases. Germline CDR1 and CDR2: MNHEY and SVGAGI. The CDR3 extends over 14 amino acids. J lost 5 bases, V lost 4 bases, and 6 bases had no gene match. In DNA, the CDR3 is TGTGCCAGCAGTTCCAACAGGGGGTTGGAGACCCAGTACTTC. It translates to CASSSNRGLETQYF.

The chain carries TRBV19 and TRBJ1-5; no reliable D call. The CDR3 contains 13 residues. Germline-derived CDR1 and CDR2 are LNHDA and SQIVND (reference sequence). The V and J ends lost 4 bases and 5 bases respectively, with 9 bases between them. The CDR3 nucleotides read TGTGCCAGTAGTAAGGATCCGGATCAGCCCCAGCATTTT. Translating it yields CASSKDPDQPQHF.

The chain carries TRBV6-1 and TRBJ2-7, with 7 bases aligning to TRBD2. Germline V CDR1 and CDR2: MNHNS, SASEGT. Trimming took 8 bases from V and 1 from J; bases not matched to a gene: 14. The CDR3 is 16 residues long. The CDR3 region has the DNA TGTGCCAGCGGGCCCCTGGAGCTAGCGGCTTCCTACGAGCAGTACTTC. As protein: CASGPLELAASYEQYF.

The chain joins TRBV4-1 to TRBJ2-7; D remains ambiguous. V was trimmed by 1 base and J by 0 bases, leaving 16 bases between them. From germline, CDR1 is MGHRA and CDR2 YSYEKL. This CDR3 region has 17 residues. The CDR3 region is CASSQGRRPDDSYEQYF. The CDR3 DNA is TGCGCCAGCAGCCAAGGTCGGCGGCCAGACGACTCCTACGAGCAGTACTTC.

A few counts support this clonotype. The chain employs TRBV20-1 and TRBJ2-5; the D is unclear. The CDR3 runs to 13 residues. Germline CDR1 reads DFQATT; CDR2 reads SNEGSKA (reference sequence). The V and J ends lost 2 bases and 7 bases respectively, with 14 bases between them. The CDR3 loop is CSARHPAEGTQYF. The CDR3 DNA is TGCAGTGCTAGACACCCAGCAGAAGGGACCCAGTACTTC.

In its sample, this clonotype was seen many times. This rearrangement joins TRBV18 to TRBJ2-7, with 9 bases that match TRBD1. This CDR3 comprises 14 residues. V trimming: 3 bases; J trimming: 5 bases; junction bases outside the gene matches: 5. Per the germline V gene, CDR1 is KGHSH and CDR2 is LQKENI. Written as DNA, the CDR3 is TGTGCCAGCTCACCGGGACAGGGCGCCAACGAGCAGTACTTC. Translated, it gives CASSPGQGANEQYF. Combining the CDR3 with reference TRBV18 and TRBJ2-7 gives the whole variable domain NAGVMQNPRHLVRRRGQEARLRCSPMKGHSHVYWYRQLPEEGLKFMVYLQKENIIDESGMPKERFSAEFPKEGPSILRIQQVVRGDSAAYFCASSPGQGANEQYFGPGTRLTVT.